This T cell receptor (beta chain) is from a study of early T cells in non-severe SARS-CoV-2 infection. By sample fraction, this clonotype is medium-sized. The germline V gene has CDR1 DFQATT and CDR2 SNEGSKA (reference sequence). Trimming left V 1 base short and J 3 bases short, with 15 bases between. The CDR3 is 16 amino acids. Molecules of cDNA were individually given unique molecular identifiers that were attached to them. MiXCR, applied by TCRdb to the 5' RACE reads, yields one record per CDR3 protein. The data contain 15,000 to 20,000 distinct CDR3 sequences, approximately 4.7% of them singletons.

Sequencing used whole blood. This clonotype originated in an adult who was a healthcare worker with PCR-confirmed SARS-CoV-2 infection or an uninfected control (not recorded which). This chain connects TRBV20-1 to TRBJ2-2; no definite D call. The CDR3 DNA reads TGCAGTGCTAGAGTAAACAGCCCGGACGACACCGGGGAGCTGTTTTTT. It codes for CSARVNSPDDTGELFF.